The clone carrying this TCR beta chain was counted a few times. As yet, its antigen is unknown. This sample was taken from a study of type 1 and type 2 diabetes patients. As for the study in general: Sequencing for the whole study yielded about 20 million paired-end reads. General study results and limits: Type 1 diabetes repertoires were significantly less diverse than type 2 diabetes ones.

Diabetic patients met standard criteria for type 1 or type 2 diabetes. Germline V CDR1 and CDR2: DFQATT, SNEGSKA (reference sequence). The trim removed 8 bases at V and 5 bases at J, leaving 8 bases unmatched. This CDR3 contains 13 residues. PCR was run on genomic DNA. Amplification of the beta chain CDR3 used 30 forward and 13 reverse multiplex primers. TCRdb re-called the multiplex PCR reads with MiXCR, one entry per CDR3 protein. This table has fewer than 300,000 distinct CDR3 sequences, roughly 48% appearing once. Sample: peripheral blood mononuclear cells (PBMCs). The rearrangement links TRBV20-1 to TRBJ1-4; 7 bases agree with TRBD1. This TCR came from a man between 18 and 35 years old with type 2 diabetes. This CDR3 is CSLLDRLNEKLFF. The CDR3 DNA reads TGCAGTTTATTGGACAGGCTAAATGAAAAACTGTTTTTT.